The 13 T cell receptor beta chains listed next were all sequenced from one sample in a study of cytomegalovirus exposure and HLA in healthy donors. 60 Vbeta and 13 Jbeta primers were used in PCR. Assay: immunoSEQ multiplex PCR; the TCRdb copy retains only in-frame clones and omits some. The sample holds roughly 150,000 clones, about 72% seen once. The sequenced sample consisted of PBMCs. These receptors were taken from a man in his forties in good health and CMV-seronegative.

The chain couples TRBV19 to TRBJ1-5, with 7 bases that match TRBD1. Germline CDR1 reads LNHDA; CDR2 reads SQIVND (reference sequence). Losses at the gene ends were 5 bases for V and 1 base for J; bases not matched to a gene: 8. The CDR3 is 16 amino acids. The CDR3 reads CASSSSGGGSNQPQHF. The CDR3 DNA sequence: TGTGCCAGTAGTTCATCAGGGGGTGGGAGCAATCAGCCCCAGCATTTT.

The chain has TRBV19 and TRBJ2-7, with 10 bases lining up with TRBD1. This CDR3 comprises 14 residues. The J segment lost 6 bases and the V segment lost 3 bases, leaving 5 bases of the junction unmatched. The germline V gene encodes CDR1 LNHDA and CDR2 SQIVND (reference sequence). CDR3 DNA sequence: TGTGCCAGTAGTATCGGGACAGGGGTTTTCGAGCAGTACTTC. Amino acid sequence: CASSIGTGVFEQYF.

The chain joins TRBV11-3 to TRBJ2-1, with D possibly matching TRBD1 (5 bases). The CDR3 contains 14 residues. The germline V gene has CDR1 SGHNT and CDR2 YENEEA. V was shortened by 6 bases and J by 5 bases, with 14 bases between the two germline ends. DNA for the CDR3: TGTGCCAGCAGACGAAACAGGAACGACAATGAGCAGTTCTTC. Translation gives CASRRNRNDNEQFF.

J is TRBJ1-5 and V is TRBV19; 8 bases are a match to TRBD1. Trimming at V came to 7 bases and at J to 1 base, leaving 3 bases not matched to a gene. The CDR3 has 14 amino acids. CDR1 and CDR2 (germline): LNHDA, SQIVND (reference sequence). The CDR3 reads CASTRQGSNQPQHF. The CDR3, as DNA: TGTGCCAGTACCAGACAGGGGAGCAATCAGCCCCAGCATTTT.

CDR3 sequence (DNA): TGCAGCGACAACGGGAGAACGAGCACAGATACGCAGTATTTT. Amino acids: CSDNGRTSTDTQYF. The chain recombines TRBV29-1 with TRBJ2-3; D may be TRBD2 (6 bases). The CDR3 extends over 14 amino acids. Trimming removed 7 bases at V and 0 bases at J, with 14 bases between. Germline-derived CDR1 and CDR2 are SQVTM and ANQGSEA.

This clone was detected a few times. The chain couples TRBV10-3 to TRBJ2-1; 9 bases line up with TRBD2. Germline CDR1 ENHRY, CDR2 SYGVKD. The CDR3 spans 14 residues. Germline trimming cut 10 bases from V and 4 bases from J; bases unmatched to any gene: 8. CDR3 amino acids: CATQTSGLYNEQFF. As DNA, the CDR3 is TGTGCCACCCAAACTAGCGGGCTTTACAATGAGCAGTTCTTC.

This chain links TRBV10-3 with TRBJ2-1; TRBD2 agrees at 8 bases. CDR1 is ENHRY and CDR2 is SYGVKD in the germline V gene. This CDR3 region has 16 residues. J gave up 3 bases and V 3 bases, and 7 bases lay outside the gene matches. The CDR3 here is CAISERTTSGYNEQFF. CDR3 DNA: TGTGCCATCAGTGAAAGAACAACTAGCGGCTACAATGAGCAGTTCTTC.

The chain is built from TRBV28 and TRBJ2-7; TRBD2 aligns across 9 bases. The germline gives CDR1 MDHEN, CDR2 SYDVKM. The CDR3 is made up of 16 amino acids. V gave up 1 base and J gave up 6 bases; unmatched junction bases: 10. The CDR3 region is CASSLSVAGVISEQYF. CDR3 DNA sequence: TGTGCCAGCAGTTTATCGGTAGCGGGGGTTATTTCCGAGCAGTACTTC.

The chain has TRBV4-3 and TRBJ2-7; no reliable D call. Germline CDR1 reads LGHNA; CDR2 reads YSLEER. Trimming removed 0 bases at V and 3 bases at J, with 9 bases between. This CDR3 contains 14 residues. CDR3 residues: CASSQDWANYEQYF. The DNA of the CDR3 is TGCGCCAGCAGCCAAGATTGGGCTAACTACGAGCAGTACTTC.

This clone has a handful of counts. The CDR3 DNA follows: TGCGCCAGCAGCCAGGGACTAGCGGGGGGCTCCTACAATGAGCAGTTCTTC. Its protein is CASSQGLAGGSYNEQFF. The chain is built from TRBV5-1 and TRBJ2-1; 15 nucleotides align to TRBD2. With 4 bases clipped from V and 0 bases from J, the junction kept 2 bases outside the gene matches. CDR3 length equals 17 residues. Germline V gene data show CDR1 as SGHRS and CDR2 as YFSETQ. Using reference TRBV5-1 and TRBJ2-1 for the parts outside the CDR3, the full variable domain is KAGVTQTPRYLIKTRGQQVTLSCSPISGHRSVSWYQQTPGQGLQFLFEYFSETQRNKGNFPGRFSGRQFSNSRSEMNVSTLELGDSALYLCASSQGLAGGSYNEQFFGPGTRLTVL.

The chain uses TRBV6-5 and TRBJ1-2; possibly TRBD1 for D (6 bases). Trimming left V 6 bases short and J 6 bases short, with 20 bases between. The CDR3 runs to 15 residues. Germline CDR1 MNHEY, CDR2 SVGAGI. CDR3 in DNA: TGTGCCAGCAGCGGCCATGGACAGTCCGACGATGGCTACACCTTC. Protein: CASSGHGQSDDGYTF.

CDR3 sequence: CASSESGRHYEQYF. The CDR3 region has the DNA TGTGCCAGCAGTGAATCAGGGCGGCATTACGAGCAGTACTTC. This chain connects TRBV6-1 to TRBJ2-7; maybe TRBD1 (5 bases). The germline V gene encodes CDR1 MNHNS and CDR2 SASEGT. The germline V and J ends were trimmed by 2 bases and 4 bases, with 12 bases remaining between them. CDR3 size: 14 residues.

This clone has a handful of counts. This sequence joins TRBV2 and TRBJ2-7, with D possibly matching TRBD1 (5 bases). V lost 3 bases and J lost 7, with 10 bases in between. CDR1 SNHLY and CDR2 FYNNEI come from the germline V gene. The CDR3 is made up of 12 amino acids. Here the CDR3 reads CASSEGRREQYF. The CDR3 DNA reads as TGTGCCAGCAGTGAGGGGCGAAGGGAGCAGTACTTC.